This T cell receptor (beta chain) was obtained from a study of blood T cell repertoires in COVID-19. Looking at the study overall: Sites in the United States, Italy and Spain provided acute and convalescent COVID-19 samples.

In the original processing: For nucleated cells, counts were estimated from reference gene primer amplification. Data came from immunoSEQ multiplex PCR; TCRdb stores just in-frame clones and leaves some out. The V and J calls and clone size come from that table; D and trimming were worked out from the DNA. The data show approximately 160,000 clones, around 81% seen once. Trimming removed 2 bases at V and 4 bases at J, with 8 bases between. The length of the CDR3 is 13 residues. The germline gives CDR1 MNHEY, CDR2 SVGEGT. All recovered Cohort 3 donors got two negative PCRs, got clearance, or saw symptom resolution.

This sequence was found in a man aged 35 to 55 who had recovered from COVID-19. The sequenced material came from PBMCs or T cells enriched from blood (not recorded which). This sequence joins TRBV6-2 or TRBV6-3 and TRBJ1-1; D is possibly TRBD1 (6 bases). For the CDR3, the DNA is TGTGCCAGCAGTTACGCAGGGGTCACTGAAGCTTTCTTT. Its protein is CASSYAGVTEAFF.